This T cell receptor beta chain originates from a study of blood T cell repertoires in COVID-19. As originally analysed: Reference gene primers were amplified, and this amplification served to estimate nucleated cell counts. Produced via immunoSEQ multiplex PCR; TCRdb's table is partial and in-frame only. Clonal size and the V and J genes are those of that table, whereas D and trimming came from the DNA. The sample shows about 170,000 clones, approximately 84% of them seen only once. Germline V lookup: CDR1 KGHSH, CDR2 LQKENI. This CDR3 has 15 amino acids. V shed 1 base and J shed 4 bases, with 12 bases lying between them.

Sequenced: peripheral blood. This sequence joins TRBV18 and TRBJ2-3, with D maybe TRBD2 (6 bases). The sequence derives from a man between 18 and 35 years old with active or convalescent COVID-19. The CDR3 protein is CASSPLGSSPDTQYF. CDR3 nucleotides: TGTGCCAGCTCACCACTCGGGAGTTCGCCAGATACGCAGTATTTT.